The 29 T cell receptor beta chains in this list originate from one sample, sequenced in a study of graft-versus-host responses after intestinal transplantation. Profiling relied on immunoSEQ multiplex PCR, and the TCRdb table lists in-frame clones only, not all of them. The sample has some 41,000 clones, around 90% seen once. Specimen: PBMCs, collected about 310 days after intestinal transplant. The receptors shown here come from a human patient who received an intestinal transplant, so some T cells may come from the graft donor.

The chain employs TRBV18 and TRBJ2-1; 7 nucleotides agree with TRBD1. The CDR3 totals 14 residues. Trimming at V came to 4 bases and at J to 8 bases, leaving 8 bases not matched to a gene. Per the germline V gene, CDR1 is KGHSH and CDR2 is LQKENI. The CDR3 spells CASSRHKGADEQFF. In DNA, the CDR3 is TGTGCCAGCTCACGACATAAGGGGGCCGATGAGCAGTTCTTC.

The CDR3 sequence: CASSDGSTSDYTF. CDR3 sequence (DNA): TGTGCCAGCAGCGATGGGTCTACTTCGGACTACACCTTC. The V gene is TRBV9, the J gene TRBJ1-2; D is uncertain. The V and J ends lost 3 bases and 10 bases respectively, with 16 bases between them. Germline-derived CDR1 and CDR2 are SGDLS and YYNGEE. The CDR3 covers 13 residues.

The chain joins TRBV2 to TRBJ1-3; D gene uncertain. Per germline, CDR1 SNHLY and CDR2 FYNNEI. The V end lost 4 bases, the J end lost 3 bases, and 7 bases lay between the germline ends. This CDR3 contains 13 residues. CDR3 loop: CASSGEGGNTIYF. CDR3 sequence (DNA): TGTGCCAGCAGTGGGGAAGGTGGAAACACCATATATTTT.

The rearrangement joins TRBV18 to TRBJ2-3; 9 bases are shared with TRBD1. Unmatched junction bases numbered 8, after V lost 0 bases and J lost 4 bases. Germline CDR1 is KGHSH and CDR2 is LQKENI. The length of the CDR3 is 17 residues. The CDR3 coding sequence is TGTGCCAGCTCACCACCTTTGGGACAGGGTTGGGCAGATACGCAGTATTTT. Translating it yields CASSPPLGQGWADTQYF.

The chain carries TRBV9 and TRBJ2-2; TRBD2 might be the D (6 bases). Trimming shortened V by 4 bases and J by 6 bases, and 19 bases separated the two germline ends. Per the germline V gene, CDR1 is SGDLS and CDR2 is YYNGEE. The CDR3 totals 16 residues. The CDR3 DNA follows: TGTGCCAGCAGCTCTTACGGGAGCCCCGGGGCCGGGGAGCTGTTTTTT. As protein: CASSSYGSPGAGELFF.

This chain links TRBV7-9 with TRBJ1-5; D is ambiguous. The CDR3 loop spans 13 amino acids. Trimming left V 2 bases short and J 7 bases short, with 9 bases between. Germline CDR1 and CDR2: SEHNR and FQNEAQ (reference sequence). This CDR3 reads CASSLIGDQPQHF. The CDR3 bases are TGTGCCAGCAGCTTAATAGGAGACCAGCCCCAGCATTTT.

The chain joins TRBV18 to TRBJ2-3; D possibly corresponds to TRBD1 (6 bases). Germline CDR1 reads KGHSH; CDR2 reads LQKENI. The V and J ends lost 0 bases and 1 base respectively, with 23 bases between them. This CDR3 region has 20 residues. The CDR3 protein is CASSPPRTERRQARTDTQYF. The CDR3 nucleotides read TGTGCCAGCTCACCACCTAGAACCGAGCGAAGACAGGCCCGCACAGATACGCAGTATTTT. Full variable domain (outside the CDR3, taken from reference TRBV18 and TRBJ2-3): NAGVMQNPRHLVRRRGQEARLRCSPMKGHSHVYWYRQLPEEGLKFMVYLQKENIIDESGMPKERFSAEFPKEGPSILRIQQVVRGDSAAYFCASSPPRTERRQARTDTQYFGPGTRLTVL.

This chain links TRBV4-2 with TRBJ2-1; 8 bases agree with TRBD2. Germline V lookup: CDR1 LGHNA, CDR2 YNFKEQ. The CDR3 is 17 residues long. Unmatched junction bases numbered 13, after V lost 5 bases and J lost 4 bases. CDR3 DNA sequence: TGTGCCAGCAGCGATACCTCTCGGGGCGGGGGGTACAATGAGCAGTTCTTC. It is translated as CASSDTSRGGGYNEQFF.

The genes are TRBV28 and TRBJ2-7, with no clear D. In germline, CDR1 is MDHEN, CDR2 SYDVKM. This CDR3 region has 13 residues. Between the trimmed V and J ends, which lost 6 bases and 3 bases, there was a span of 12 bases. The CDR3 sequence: CASRPDTFYEQYF. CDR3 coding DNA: TGTGCCAGCAGACCCGACACCTTCTACGAGCAGTACTTC.

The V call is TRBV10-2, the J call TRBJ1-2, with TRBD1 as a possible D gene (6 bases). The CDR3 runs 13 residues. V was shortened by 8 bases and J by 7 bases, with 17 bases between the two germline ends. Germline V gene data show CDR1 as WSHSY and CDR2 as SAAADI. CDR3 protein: CASRRIQGSGYTF. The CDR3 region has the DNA TGCGCCAGCCGGAGAATACAGGGCTCTGGCTACACCTTC.

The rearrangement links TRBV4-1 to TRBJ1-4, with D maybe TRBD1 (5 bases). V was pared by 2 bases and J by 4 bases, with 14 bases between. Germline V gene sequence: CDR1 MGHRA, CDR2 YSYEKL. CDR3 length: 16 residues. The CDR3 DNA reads TGCGCCAGCAGCCAACTTTTGACAGAAGTTAATGAAAAACTGTTTTTT. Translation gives CASSQLLTEVNEKLFF.

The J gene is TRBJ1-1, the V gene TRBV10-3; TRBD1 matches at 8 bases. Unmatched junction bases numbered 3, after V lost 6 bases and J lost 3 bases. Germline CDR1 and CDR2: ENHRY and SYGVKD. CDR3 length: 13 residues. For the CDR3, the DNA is TGTGCCATCAGGGACAGGGAGGACACTGAAGCTTTCTTT. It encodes CAIRDREDTEAFF.

DNA for the CDR3: TGTGCTAGTGGTGAGGGGGTGAGCTCCTACGAGCAGTACTTC. Amino acid sequence: CASGEGVSSYEQYF. The rearrangement uses TRBV12-5 and TRBJ2-7; D is possibly TRBD1 (6 bases). Trimming left V 5 bases short and J 0 bases short, with 11 bases between. The CDR3 runs to 14 residues. Looked up from germline, CDR1 is LGHNT and CDR2 is FRNRAP.

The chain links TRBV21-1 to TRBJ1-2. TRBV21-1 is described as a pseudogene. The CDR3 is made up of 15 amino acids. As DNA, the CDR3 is TGTGCCAGCAGCTGTACCCCAAGCCCTAACTATGGCTACACCTTC. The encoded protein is CASSCTPSPNYGYTF.

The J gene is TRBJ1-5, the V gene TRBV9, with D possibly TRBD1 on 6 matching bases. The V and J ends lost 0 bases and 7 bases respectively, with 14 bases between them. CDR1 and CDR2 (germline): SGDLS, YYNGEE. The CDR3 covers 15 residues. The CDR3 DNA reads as TGTGCCAGCAGCGTAGATGAGGGGGGCGGGCAGCCCCAGCATTTT. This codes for CASSVDEGGGQPQHF.

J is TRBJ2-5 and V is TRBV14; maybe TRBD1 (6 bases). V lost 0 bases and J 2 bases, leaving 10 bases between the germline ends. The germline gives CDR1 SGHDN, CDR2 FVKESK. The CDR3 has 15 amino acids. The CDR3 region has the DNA TGTGCCAGCAGCCAAGATGAACAGGGTCAAGAGACCCAGTACTTC. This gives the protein CASSQDEQGQETQYF. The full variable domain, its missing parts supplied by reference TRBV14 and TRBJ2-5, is EAGVTQFPSHSVIEKGQTVTLRCDPISGHDNLYWYRRVMGKEIKFLLHFVKESKQDESGMPNNRFLAERTGGTYSTLKVQPAELEDSGVYFCASSQDEQGQETQYFGPGTRLLVL.

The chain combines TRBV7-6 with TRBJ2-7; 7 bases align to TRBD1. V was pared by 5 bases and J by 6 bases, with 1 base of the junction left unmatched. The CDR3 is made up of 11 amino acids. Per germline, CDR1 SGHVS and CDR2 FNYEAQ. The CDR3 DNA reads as TGTGCCAGCAGCGACAGGGTCGAGCAGTACTTC. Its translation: CASSDRVEQYF.

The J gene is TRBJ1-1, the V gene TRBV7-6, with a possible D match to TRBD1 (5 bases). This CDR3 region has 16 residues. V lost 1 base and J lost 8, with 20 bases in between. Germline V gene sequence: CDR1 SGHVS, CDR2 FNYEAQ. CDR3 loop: CASSLEAGLILGEAFF. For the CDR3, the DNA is TGTGCCAGCAGCTTAGAGGCGGGACTCATTCTTGGGGAAGCTTTCTTT. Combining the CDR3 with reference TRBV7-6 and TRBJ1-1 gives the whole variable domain GAGVSQSPRYKVTKRGQDVALRCDPISGHVSLYWYRQALGQGPEFLTYFNYEAQQDKSGLPNDRFSAERPEGSISTLTIQRTEQRDSAMYRCASSLEAGLILGEAFFGQGTRLTVV.

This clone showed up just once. The CDR3 nucleotides read TGTGCCAGCAGTCCGGGACTCGAAGATACGCAGTATTTT. Amino acids: CASSPGLEDTQYF. The chain carries TRBV6-1 and TRBJ2-3; D might be TRBD2 (6 bases). There are 13 residues in the CDR3. Germline V gives CDR1 MNHNS, CDR2 SASEGT. V lost 5 bases, J lost 5 bases, and 11 bases lay in between.

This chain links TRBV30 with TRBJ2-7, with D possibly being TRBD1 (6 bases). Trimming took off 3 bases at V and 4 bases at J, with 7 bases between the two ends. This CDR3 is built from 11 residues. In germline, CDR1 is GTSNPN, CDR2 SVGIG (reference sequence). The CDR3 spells CAWSGQYEQYF. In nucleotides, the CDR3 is TGTGCCTGGAGCGGACAGTACGAGCAGTACTTC.

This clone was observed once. Here the CDR3 DNA reads TGCGCCAGCAGCTTGGTACCCCAGGGCATGAACACTGAAGCTTTCTTT. Translating it yields CASSLVPQGMNTEAFF. The V call is TRBV5-1, the J call TRBJ1-1; D possibly corresponds to TRBD1 (5 bases). V shed 0 bases and J shed 0 bases, with 12 bases lying between them. Germline CDR1 and CDR2: SGHRS and YFSETQ. This CDR3 is 16 amino acids long.

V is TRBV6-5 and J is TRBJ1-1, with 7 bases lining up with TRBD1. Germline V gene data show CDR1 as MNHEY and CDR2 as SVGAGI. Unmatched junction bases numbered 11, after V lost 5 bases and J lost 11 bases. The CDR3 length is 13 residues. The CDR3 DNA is TGTGCCAGCAGTGGGACCGGGACAGAACCCGCTTTCTTT. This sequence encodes CASSGTGTEPAFF.

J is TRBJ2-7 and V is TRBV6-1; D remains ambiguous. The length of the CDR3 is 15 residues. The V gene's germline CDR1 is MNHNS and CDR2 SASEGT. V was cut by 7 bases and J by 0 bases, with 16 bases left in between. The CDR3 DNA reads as TGTGCCAGCACCCTGAGACAAATCAGCTCCTACGAGCAGTACTTC. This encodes CASTLRQISSYEQYF.

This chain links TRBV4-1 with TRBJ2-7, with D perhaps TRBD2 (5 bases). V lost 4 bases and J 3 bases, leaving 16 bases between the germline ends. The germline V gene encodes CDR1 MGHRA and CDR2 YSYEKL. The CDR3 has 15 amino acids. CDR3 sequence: CASSPAEVGLYEQYF. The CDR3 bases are TGCGCCAGCAGCCCAGCAGAAGTTGGACTCTACGAGCAGTACTTC.

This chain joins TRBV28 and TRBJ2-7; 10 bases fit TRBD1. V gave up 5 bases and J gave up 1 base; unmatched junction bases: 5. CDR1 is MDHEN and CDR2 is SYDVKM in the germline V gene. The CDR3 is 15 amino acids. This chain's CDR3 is CASSVPGQGSYEQYF. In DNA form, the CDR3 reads TGTGCCAGCAGTGTTCCGGGACAGGGGTCCTACGAGCAGTACTTC.

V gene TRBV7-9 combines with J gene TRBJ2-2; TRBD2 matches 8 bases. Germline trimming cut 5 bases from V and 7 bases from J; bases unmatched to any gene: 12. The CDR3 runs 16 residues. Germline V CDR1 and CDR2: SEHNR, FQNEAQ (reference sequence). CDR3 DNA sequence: TGTGCCAGCAGCACCAGGTTGAGCGGGAGATTCGGGGAGCTGTTTTTT. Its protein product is CASSTRLSGRFGELFF.

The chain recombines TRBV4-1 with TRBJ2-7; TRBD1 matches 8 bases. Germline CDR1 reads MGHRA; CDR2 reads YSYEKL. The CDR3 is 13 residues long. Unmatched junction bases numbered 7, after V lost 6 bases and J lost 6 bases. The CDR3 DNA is TGCGCCAGCAGTCGACAGGGGCTCTCCGAGCAGTACTTC. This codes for CASSRQGLSEQYF.

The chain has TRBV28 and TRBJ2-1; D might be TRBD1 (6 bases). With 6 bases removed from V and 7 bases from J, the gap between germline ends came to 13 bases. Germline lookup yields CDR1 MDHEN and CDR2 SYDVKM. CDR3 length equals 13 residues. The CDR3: CASRKGGTNEQFF. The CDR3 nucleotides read TGTGCCAGCAGAAAAGGGGGAACTAATGAGCAGTTCTTC.

CDR3 sequence: CASGAGLLNYGYTF. The CDR3 region has the DNA TGTGCCAGTGGGGCCGGGTTACTTAACTATGGCTACACCTTC. The chain couples TRBV19 to TRBJ1-2, with D possibly matching TRBD1 (5 bases). V gave up 8 bases and J gave up 1 base, with 14 bases separating them. CDR1 LNHDA and CDR2 SQIVND come from the germline V gene (reference sequence). The CDR3 runs 14 residues.